The 19 T cell receptor beta chains below come from one sample, sequenced in a study of cytomegalovirus exposure and HLA in healthy donors. Primers included in the PCR were 60 Vbeta and 13 Jbeta primers. Only in-frame clones appear in the TCRdb table, and some are missing; sequencing was by immunoSEQ multiplex PCR. The repertoire consists of about 180,000 clones, with around 80% occurring once and the leading ten covering more than 1.1%. Sequencing was performed on PBMCs. Source of these receptors: a girl between 10 and 17 years old in good health and CMV-seropositive.

V gene TRBV5-1 combines with J gene TRBJ2-1; 14 nucleotides match TRBD2. Trimming took 4 bases from V and 0 from J; bases not matched to a gene: 3. The CDR3 totals 17 residues. Germline V lookup: CDR1 SGHRS, CDR2 YFSETQ. Here the CDR3 DNA reads TGCGCCAGCAGCATCGGACTAGCGGGAGGCTCCTACAATGAGCAGTTCTTC. Residues: CASSIGLAGGSYNEQFF. The variable domain in full, with the rest retrieved from reference TRBV5-1 and TRBJ2-1, is KAGVTQTPRYLIKTRGQQVTLSCSPISGHRSVSWYQQTPGQGLQFLFEYFSETQRNKGNFPGRFSGRQFSNSRSEMNVSTLELGDSALYLCASSIGLAGGSYNEQFFGPGTRLTVL.

The chain is built from TRBV7-2 and TRBJ2-1; 8 bases map to TRBD2. Looked up from germline, CDR1 is SGHTA and CDR2 is FQGNSA. Trimming at V came to 0 bases and at J to 5 bases, leaving 9 bases not matched to a gene. This CDR3 is 17 amino acids long. The CDR3: CASSLASGTRPDNEQFF. The CDR3 nucleotides read TGTGCCAGCAGCTTAGCCTCCGGGACTAGGCCCGACAATGAGCAGTTCTTC.

V usage is TRBV5-1 and J usage is TRBJ2-7; 7 bases match TRBD1. V lost 2 bases and J lost 3; bases outside the gene matches: 8. There are 15 residues in the CDR3. CDR1 and CDR2 from the germline V gene are SGHRS and YFSETQ. The CDR3 reads CASSFQTGIGYEQYF. Written as DNA, the CDR3 is TGCGCCAGCAGCTTCCAGACAGGGATAGGCTACGAGCAGTACTTC.

The genes are TRBV7-8 and TRBJ1-2; D is unresolved. Germline lookup yields CDR1 SGHVS and CDR2 FQNEAQ. V shed 1 base and J shed 5 bases, with 11 bases lying between them. CDR3 size: 14 residues. CDR3 residues: CASSLDRSAYGYTF. In DNA, the CDR3 is TGTGCCAGCAGCTTAGATCGGTCCGCTTATGGCTACACCTTC.

The chain combines TRBV7-6 with TRBJ2-3, with TRBD1 matching 7 bases. The germline gives CDR1 SGHVS, CDR2 FNYEAQ. Trimming cost V 5 bases and J 3 bases; bases outside gene matches: 8. The CDR3 sequence is 15 residues long. The CDR3 DNA is TGTGCCAGCAGCCCACGACAGGGTTGGACAGATACGCAGTATTTT. This encodes CASSPRQGWTDTQYF. Based on the CDR3 plus reference TRBV7-6 and TRBJ2-3, the full variable domain is GAGVSQSPRYKVTKRGQDVALRCDPISGHVSLYWYRQALGQGPEFLTYFNYEAQQDKSGLPNDRFSAERPEGSISTLTIQRTEQRDSAMYRCASSPRQGWTDTQYFGPGTRLTVL.

The chain uses TRBV5-4 and TRBJ2-2, with D maybe TRBD1 (6 bases). Deletions cut 5 bases from V and 9 bases from J, with 11 bases between. The CDR3 extends over 12 amino acids. Germline V gene data show CDR1 as SGHNT and CDR2 as YYREEE (reference sequence). In nucleotides, the CDR3 is TGTGCCAGCAGGAACAGGGACCGGGAGCTGTTTTTT. Translation: CASRNRDRELFF.

V usage is TRBV5-4 and J usage is TRBJ2-1; 14 nucleotides line up with TRBD2. The ends lost 4 bases at V and 8 bases at J; junction bases unmatched: 11. CDR3 length: 17 amino acids. The V gene's germline CDR1 is SGHNT and CDR2 YYREEE (reference sequence). CDR3 amino acids: CASSPTSGRADLDEQFF. DNA for the CDR3: TGTGCCAGCAGCCCGACTAGCGGGAGGGCCGACCTCGATGAGCAGTTCTTC. Full variable domain (remainder filled in from reference TRBV5-4 and TRBJ2-1): ETGVTQSPTHLIKTRGQQVTLRCSSQSGHNTVSWYQQALGQGPQFIFQYYREEENGRGNFPPRFSGLQFPNYSSELNVNALELDDSALYLCASSPTSGRADLDEQFFGPGTRLTVL.

The chain combines TRBV2 with TRBJ1-5; D is possibly TRBD1 (6 bases). There are 14 residues in the CDR3. The germline V and J ends were trimmed by 10 bases and 3 bases, with 16 bases remaining between them. Germline CDR1 SNHLY, CDR2 FYNNEI. CDR3 DNA: TGTGCCACCAGAGGTGGGGGCTACAATCAGCCCCAGCATTTT. The encoded protein is CATRGGGYNQPQHF.

The chain joins TRBV7-9 to TRBJ1-2; TRBD1 matches 9 bases. This CDR3 is 15 amino acids long. The germline V gene has CDR1 SEHNR and CDR2 FQNEAQ (reference sequence). The trim removed 5 bases at V and 3 bases at J, leaving 7 bases unmatched. CDR3 coding DNA: TGTGCCAGCAGCAGAGGGGGACAGGGACACTATGGCTACACCTTC. Translating it yields CASSRGGQGHYGYTF.

The rearrangement links TRBV5-4 to TRBJ2-3; 13 bases match TRBD2. Germline V gene sequence: CDR1 SGHNT, CDR2 YYREEE (reference sequence). The CDR3 is 15 residues long. J gave up 6 bases and V 4 bases, and 5 bases lay outside the gene matches. CDR3 in DNA: TGTGCCAGCAGCAAGACTAGCGGGAGGTGGGATACGCAGTATTTT. It specifies CASSKTSGRWDTQYF.

V gene TRBV7-6 combines with J gene TRBJ2-1, with 14 bases fitting TRBD2. V lost 6 bases to trimming and J lost 1 base; unmatched junction nucleotides: 8. Germline values: CDR1 SGHVS, CDR2 FNYEAQ. This CDR3 region has 18 residues. The CDR3 region is CASRGLAGDDSSYNEQFF. The CDR3 DNA follows: TGTGCCAGCAGGGGACTAGCGGGAGACGATTCTTCCTACAATGAGCAGTTCTTC.

The chain uses TRBV19 and TRBJ1-1; D unresolved. Trimming shortened V by 6 bases and J by 3 bases, and 23 bases separated the two germline ends. The germline CDR1 and CDR2 sequences are LNHDA and SQIVND (reference sequence). This CDR3 contains 17 residues. CDR3 protein: CASSQLVGVRSDTEAFF. The CDR3 DNA is TGTGCCAGTAGCCAGCTAGTGGGAGTAAGATCAGACACTGAAGCTTTCTTT.

This chain uses TRBV7-2 with TRBJ2-2; TRBD2 aligns across 10 bases. The trim removed 5 bases at V and 6 bases at J, leaving 6 bases unmatched. Germline CDR1 and CDR2: SGHTA and FQGNSA. The CDR3 has 15 residues. CDR3 nucleotides: TGTGCCAGCAGCCTCCTAGCGGGAGTCTCCGGGGAGCTGTTTTTT. It is translated as CASSLLAGVSGELFF.

This clone turned up a few times. V usage is TRBV10-3 and J usage is TRBJ1-2, with 7 bases that match TRBD1. Germline V gene data show CDR1 as ENHRY and CDR2 as SYGVKD. The V gene end was trimmed by 6 bases and the J gene end by 8 bases; junction bases not matched to a gene: 9. The CDR3 totals 13 residues. The CDR3: CAISPGGTVGYTF. The DNA for the CDR3 is TGTGCCATCAGCCCCGGCGGGACAGTAGGCTACACCTTC.

The gene calls are TRBV6-1 and TRBJ2-2, with a weak D call TRBD2 (7 bases). From germline, CDR1 is MNHNS and CDR2 SASEGT. The CDR3 is made up of 13 amino acids. The V end was cut by 9 bases, the J end by 9 bases, with 17 bases between. This CDR3 reads CARGQGGDRELFF. The CDR3 nucleotides are TGTGCCAGAGGGCAGGGAGGGGACAGGGAGCTGTTTTTT.

This clone was recorded once. The chain links TRBV5-1 to TRBJ1-2; D may be TRBD1 (6 bases). V gave up 4 bases and J gave up 7 bases, with 14 bases separating them. The germline CDR1 and CDR2 sequences are SGHRS and YFSETQ. The CDR3 sequence is 13 residues long. The CDR3: CASSSEGGLGYTF. The CDR3 DNA follows: TGCGCCAGCAGCAGTGAGGGGGGGCTTGGCTACACCTTC. Supplemented by reference TRBV5-1 and TRBJ1-2, the full variable domain reads KAGVTQTPRYLIKTRGQQVTLSCSPISGHRSVSWYQQTPGQGLQFLFEYFSETQRNKGNFPGRFSGRQFSNSRSEMNVSTLELGDSALYLCASSSEGGLGYTFGSGTRLTVV.

The chain employs TRBV9 and TRBJ2-3, with 9 positions matching TRBD2. The germline gives CDR1 SGDLS, CDR2 YYNGEE. V shed 3 bases and J 3 bases; nucleotides not matched to a gene: 8. This CDR3 is built from 16 residues. Here the CDR3 reads CASSADRLAGTDTQYF. The CDR3 bases are TGTGCCAGCAGCGCCGATCGGCTAGCGGGAACAGATACGCAGTATTTT.

The CDR3 region has the DNA TGTGCCAGCAGCTCCAGGGTAGAGACCCAGTACTTC. Its protein product is CASSSRVETQYF. V and J are TRBV5-4 and TRBJ2-5; TRBD1 might be the D (5 bases). There are 12 residues in the CDR3. Between the trimmed V and J ends, which lost 3 bases and 4 bases, there was a span of 7 bases. Germline CDR1 and CDR2: SGHNT and YYREEE (reference sequence).

The V gene is TRBV5-4, the J gene TRBJ1-1, with TRBD1 matching 7 bases. CDR1 and CDR2 from the germline V gene are SGHNT and YYREEE (reference sequence). CDR3 length equals 14 residues. J lost 1 base, V lost 3 bases, and 3 bases had no gene match. The CDR3 DNA reads as TGTGCCAGCAGCTCCCGGGACAGGAACACTGAAGCTTTCTTT. Translation: CASSSRDRNTEAFF.